Shown below are 17 T cell receptor beta chains from a single sample sequenced in a study of blood T cell repertoires in COVID-19. Clones were read by immunoSEQ multiplex PCR, and TCRdb kept only the in-frame ones, dropping some. The repertoire consists of about 350,000 clones, with 89% occurring once and the leading ten covering 3% to 4%. Sequenced: peripheral blood. The receptors come from a woman in her fifties or sixties with COVID-19, enrolled during active disease.

This rearrangement joins TRBV5-1 to TRBJ1-1; D is ambiguous. The CDR3 consists of 13 residues. Between the trimmed V and J ends, which lost 0 bases and 4 bases, there was a span of 7 bases. CDR1 and CDR2 (germline): SGHRS, YFSETQ. In nucleotides, the CDR3 is TGCGCCAGCAGCTTGGGGGCGGGCACTGAAGCTTTCTTT. It encodes CASSLGAGTEAFF.

This CDR3 is CASSPSGNTIYF. The CDR3 DNA follows: TGTGCCAGCAGCCCCAGTGGAAACACCATATATTTT. The V and J genes are TRBV9 and TRBJ1-3; D is undetermined. CDR1 is SGDLS and CDR2 is YYNGEE in the germline V gene. The CDR3 is 12 amino acids. V dropped 4 bases and J dropped 3 bases, with 5 bases sitting between them. Full variable domain (rest looked up from reference TRBV9 and TRBJ1-3): DSGVTQTPKHLITATGQRVTLRCSPRSGDLSVYWYQQSLDQGLQFLIQYYNGEERAKGNILERFSAQQFPDLHSELNLSSLELGDSALYFCASSPSGNTIYFGEGSWLTVV.

V and J are TRBV6-6 and TRBJ1-5; D possibly corresponds to TRBD1 (6 bases). The ends were cut back, 6 bases at V and 0 bases at J, with 15 bases in the middle. Germline V gene data show CDR1 as MNHNY and CDR2 as SVGAGI (reference sequence). CDR3 length equals 16 residues. The CDR3 sequence is CASRGTGTTSNQPQHF. The CDR3, as DNA: TGTGCCAGCAGGGGTACCGGGACAACTAGCAATCAGCCCCAGCATTTT.

The V and J genes are TRBV2 and TRBJ2-7; 7 bases are shared with TRBD2. From germline, CDR1 is SNHLY and CDR2 FYNNEI. The junction had 9 bases not matched to a gene; V was cut back by 6 bases and J by 4 bases. This CDR3 region has 14 residues. CDR3 protein: CASRAVGGRYEQYF. The DNA of the CDR3 is TGTGCCAGCAGGGCAGTGGGAGGGAGATACGAGCAGTACTTC.

The chain combines TRBV5-1 with TRBJ2-5; weak D call: TRBD2 (6 bases). Germline V gene data show CDR1 as SGHRS and CDR2 as YFSETQ. The CDR3 length is 16 residues. Trimming took off 0 bases at V and 2 bases at J, with 14 bases between the two ends. CDR3: CASSLGRGGLQETQYF. The DNA for the CDR3 is TGCGCCAGCAGCTTGGGGCGGGGCGGACTTCAAGAGACCCAGTACTTC.

The V and J genes are TRBV18 and TRBJ1-4; D is perhaps TRBD1 (5 bases). Germline-derived CDR1 and CDR2 are KGHSH and LQKENI. V was shortened by 2 bases and J by 5 bases, with 9 bases between the two germline ends. This CDR3 region has 14 residues. DNA of the CDR3: TGTGCCAGCTCACCAAAGGGGAACAATGAAAAACTGTTTTTT. It yields the protein CASSPKGNNEKLFF.

The chain recombines TRBV6-5 with TRBJ1-5, with D uncertain. CDR1 and CDR2 from the germline V gene are MNHEY and SVGAGI. The V and J ends lost 0 bases and 3 bases respectively, with 9 bases between them. The CDR3 runs to 15 residues. This CDR3 reads CASSYSALSNQPQHF. The CDR3 DNA follows: TGTGCCAGCAGTTACTCGGCCTTGTCCAATCAGCCCCAGCATTTT.

The chain carries TRBV7-7 and TRBJ2-2, with 7 bases lining up with TRBD2. Germline-derived CDR1 and CDR2 are SSHAT and FNYEAQ (reference sequence). The length of the CDR3 is 15 residues. Trimming removed 1 base from V and 2 bases from J; junction bases left unmatched: 1. CDR3 sequence reads: CASSLVGLNTGELFF. For the CDR3, the DNA is TGTGCCAGCAGCTTAGTGGGACTAAACACCGGGGAGCTGTTTTTT.

The V and J genes are TRBV7-3 and TRBJ2-1; 8 nucleotides match TRBD2. V gave up 5 bases and J gave up 9 bases; unmatched junction bases: 12. The length of the CDR3 is 15 residues. The germline gives CDR1 SGHTA, CDR2 FQGTGA. CDR3 amino acids: CASSPAQRGTGEQFF. As DNA, the CDR3 is TGTGCCAGCAGCCCCGCCCAGCGGGGGACGGGTGAGCAGTTCTTC.

This clone showed up just once. This chain connects TRBV6-1 to TRBJ2-7; D possibly corresponds to TRBD2 (7 bases). Trimming removed 3 bases from V and 2 bases from J, with 11 bases in between. Germline V gene data show CDR1 as MNHNS and CDR2 as SASEGT. This CDR3 region has 14 residues. CDR3 residues: CASSDRGATYEQYF. The DNA of the CDR3 is TGTGCCAGCAGTGACCGGGGGGCTACCTACGAGCAGTACTTC.

The chain joins TRBV6-1 to TRBJ2-1, with D possibly being TRBD1 (6 bases). Trimming shortened V by 3 bases and J by 2 bases, and 14 bases separated the two germline ends. CDR3 length equals 16 residues. CDR1 and CDR2 (germline): MNHNS, SASEGT. CDR3: CASSDRQASAYNEQFF. The CDR3 DNA reads as TGTGCCAGCAGTGACCGACAGGCTAGTGCCTACAATGAGCAGTTCTTC.

CDR3 protein: CASSPRSSGSTDTQYF. In nucleotides, the CDR3 is TGTGCCAGCTCACCAAGGTCTAGCGGAAGCACAGATACGCAGTATTTT. The chain couples TRBV18 to TRBJ2-3; 7 bases fit TRBD2. The CDR3 runs to 16 residues. Germline CDR1 KGHSH, CDR2 LQKENI. V gave up 2 bases and J gave up 0 bases; unmatched junction bases: 5.

V gene TRBV9 combines with J gene TRBJ1-6, with TRBD1 identical over 11 bases. Losses at the gene ends were 3 bases for V and 11 bases for J; bases not matched to a gene: 10. The CDR3 sequence is 16 residues long. Germline CDR1 and CDR2: SGDLS and YYNGEE. The CDR3 is CASSAGQGASVPPLHF. The CDR3 bases are TGTGCCAGCAGCGCTGGACAGGGGGCCTCGGTCCCACCCCTCCACTTT. The full variable domain, completed using reference TRBV9 and TRBJ1-6, is DSGVTQTPKHLITATGQRVTLRCSPRSGDLSVYWYQQSLDQGLQFLIQYYNGEERAKGNILERFSAQQFPDLHSELNLSSLELGDSALYFCASSAGQGASVPPLHFGNGTRLTVT.

The chain joins TRBV5-1 to TRBJ2-3; TRBD2 aligns across 11 bases. The CDR3 consists of 15 residues. CDR1 and CDR2 from the germline V gene are SGHRS and YFSETQ. Unmatched junction bases numbered 1, after V lost 4 bases and J lost 0 bases. The CDR3 region has the DNA TGCGCCAGCAGCGCTAGCGGGGGGAGCACAGATACGCAGTATTTT. Translating gives CASSASGGSTDTQYF. The entire variable domain, with the rest obtained from reference TRBV5-1 and TRBJ2-3, is as follows: KAGVTQTPRYLIKTRGQQVTLSCSPISGHRSVSWYQQTPGQGLQFLFEYFSETQRNKGNFPGRFSGRQFSNSRSEMNVSTLELGDSALYLCASSASGGSTDTQYFGPGTRLTVL.

The CDR3 protein is CASSNYGTEAFF. CDR3 sequence (DNA): TGTGCCAGCAGTAATTACGGGACTGAAGCTTTCTTT. The gene calls are TRBV5-5 and TRBJ1-1; unclear D gene. Between the trimmed V and J ends, which lost 5 bases and 5 bases, there was a span of 10 bases. The CDR3 contains 12 residues. CDR1 is SGHKS and CDR2 is YYEKEE in the germline V gene (reference sequence).

This clone came up once. The chain joins TRBV5-4 to TRBJ1-6; D is ambiguous. Trimming shortened V by 0 bases and J by 10 bases, and 8 bases separated the two germline ends. The CDR3 length is 13 residues. The germline gives CDR1 SGHNT, CDR2 YYREEE (reference sequence). The CDR3 coding sequence is TGTGCCAGCAGCTTGGCGGGAGGATCACCCCTCCACTTT. Its translation is CASSLAGGSPLHF. Full variable domain (rest looked up from reference TRBV5-4 and TRBJ1-6): ETGVTQSPTHLIKTRGQQVTLRCSSQSGHNTVSWYQQALGQGPQFIFQYYREEENGRGNFPPRFSGLQFPNYSSELNVNALELDDSALYLCASSLAGGSPLHFGNGTRLTVT.

This chain connects TRBV7-3 to TRBJ1-1; 8 bases are a match to TRBD1. In germline, CDR1 is SGHTA, CDR2 FQGTGA. There are 15 residues in the CDR3. Losses at the gene ends were 3 bases for V and 5 bases for J; bases not matched to a gene: 8. In DNA form, the CDR3 reads TGTGCCAGCAGCTTCTGGACAGGGATAAGGACTGAAGCTTTCTTT. Its protein product is CASSFWTGIRTEAFF.